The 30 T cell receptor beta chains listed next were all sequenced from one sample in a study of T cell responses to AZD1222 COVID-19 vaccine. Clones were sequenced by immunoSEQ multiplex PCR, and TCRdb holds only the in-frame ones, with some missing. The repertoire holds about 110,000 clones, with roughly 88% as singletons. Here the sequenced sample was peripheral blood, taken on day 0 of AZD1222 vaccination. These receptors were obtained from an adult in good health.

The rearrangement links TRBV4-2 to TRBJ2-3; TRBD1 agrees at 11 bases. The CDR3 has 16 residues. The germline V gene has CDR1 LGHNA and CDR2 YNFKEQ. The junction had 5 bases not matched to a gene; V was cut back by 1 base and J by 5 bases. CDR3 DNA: TGTGCCAGCAGCCAAGTGGGACAGGGGGGCCAAGATACGCAGTATTTT. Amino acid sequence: CASSQVGQGGQDTQYF.

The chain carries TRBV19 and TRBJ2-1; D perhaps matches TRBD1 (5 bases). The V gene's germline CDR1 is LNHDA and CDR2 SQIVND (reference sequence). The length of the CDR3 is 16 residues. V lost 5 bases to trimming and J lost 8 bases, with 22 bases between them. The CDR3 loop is CASSPVGQGGLDEQFF. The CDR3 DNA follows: TGTGCCAGTAGTCCCGTTGGGCAGGGCGGTTTGGATGAGCAGTTCTTC.

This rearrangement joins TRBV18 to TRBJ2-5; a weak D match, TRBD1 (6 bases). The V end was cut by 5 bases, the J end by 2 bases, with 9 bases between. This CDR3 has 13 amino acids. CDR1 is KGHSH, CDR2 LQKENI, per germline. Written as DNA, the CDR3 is TGTGCCAGCTCAGCAGGGGTACAAGAGACCCAGTACTTC. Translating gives CASSAGVQETQYF.

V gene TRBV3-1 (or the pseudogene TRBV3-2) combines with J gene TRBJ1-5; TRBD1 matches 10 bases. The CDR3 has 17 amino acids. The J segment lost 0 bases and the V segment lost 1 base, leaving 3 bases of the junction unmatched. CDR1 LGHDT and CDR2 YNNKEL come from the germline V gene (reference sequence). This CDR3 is CASSQVGTGDSNQPQHF. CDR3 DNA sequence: TGTGCCAGCAGCCAAGTTGGGACAGGGGATAGCAATCAGCCCCAGCATTTT.

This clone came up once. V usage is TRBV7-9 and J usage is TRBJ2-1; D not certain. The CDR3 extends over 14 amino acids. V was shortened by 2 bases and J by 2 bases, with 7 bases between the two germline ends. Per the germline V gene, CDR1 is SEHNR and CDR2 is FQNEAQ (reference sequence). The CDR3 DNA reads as TGTGCCAGCAGCTTATCTTCGACCTACAATGAGCAGTTCTTC. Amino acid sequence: CASSLSSTYNEQFF.

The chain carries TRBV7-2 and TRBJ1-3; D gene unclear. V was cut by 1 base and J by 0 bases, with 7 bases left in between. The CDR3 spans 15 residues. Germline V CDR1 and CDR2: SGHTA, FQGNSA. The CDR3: CASSLVPLSGNTIYF. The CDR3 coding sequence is TGTGCCAGCAGCTTAGTGCCTCTCTCTGGAAACACCATATATTTT.

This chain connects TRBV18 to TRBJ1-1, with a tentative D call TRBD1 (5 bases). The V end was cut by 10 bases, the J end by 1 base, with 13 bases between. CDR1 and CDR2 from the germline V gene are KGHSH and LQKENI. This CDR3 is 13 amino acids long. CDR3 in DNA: TGTGCCAACCAATATGACAGGAACACTGAAGCTTTCTTT. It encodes CANQYDRNTEAFF. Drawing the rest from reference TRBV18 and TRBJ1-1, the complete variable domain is NAGVMQNPRHLVRRRGQEARLRCSPMKGHSHVYWYRQLPEEGLKFMVYLQKENIIDESGMPKERFSAEFPKEGPSILRIQQVVRGDSAAYFCANQYDRNTEAFFGQGTRLTVV.

CDR3 residues: CASSYRASGEETQYF. The CDR3 DNA follows: TGTGCCAGCAGTTACCGGGCTAGCGGGGAAGAGACCCAGTACTTC. The chain employs TRBV6-2 or TRBV6-3 and TRBJ2-5; 9 nucleotides line up with TRBD2. After removal of 2 bases from V and 3 bases from J, the junction contained 4 bases not matched to a gene. The CDR3 is 15 residues long. Germline CDR1 reads MNHEY; CDR2 reads SVGEGT.

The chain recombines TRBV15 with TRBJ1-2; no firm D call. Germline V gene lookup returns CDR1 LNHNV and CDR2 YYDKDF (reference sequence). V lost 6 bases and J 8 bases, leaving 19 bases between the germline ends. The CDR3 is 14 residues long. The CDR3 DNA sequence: TGTGCCACCAGGGGAATTGAAGGCTTTTCCGGCTACACCTTC. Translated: CATRGIEGFSGYTF.

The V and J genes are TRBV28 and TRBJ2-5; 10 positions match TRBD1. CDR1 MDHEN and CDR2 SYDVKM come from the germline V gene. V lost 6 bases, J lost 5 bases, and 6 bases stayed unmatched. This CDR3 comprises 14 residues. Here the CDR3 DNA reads TGTGCCAGCAGCCCGACAGGGGGCCTGGAGACCCAGTACTTC. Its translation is CASSPTGGLETQYF.

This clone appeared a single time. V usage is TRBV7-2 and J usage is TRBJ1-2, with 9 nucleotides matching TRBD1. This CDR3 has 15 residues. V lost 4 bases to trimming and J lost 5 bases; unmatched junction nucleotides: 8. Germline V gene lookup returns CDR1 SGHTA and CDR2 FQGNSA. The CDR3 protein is CASSSYTGGAYGYTF. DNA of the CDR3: TGTGCCAGCAGCTCATATACAGGGGGCGCATATGGCTACACCTTC.

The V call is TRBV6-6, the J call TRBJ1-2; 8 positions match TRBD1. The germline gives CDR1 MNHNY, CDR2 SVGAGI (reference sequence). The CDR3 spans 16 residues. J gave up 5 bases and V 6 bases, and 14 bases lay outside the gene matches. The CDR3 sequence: CASRQSSGQEKYGYTF. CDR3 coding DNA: TGTGCCAGCAGACAAAGTTCGGGACAGGAAAAATATGGCTACACCTTC.

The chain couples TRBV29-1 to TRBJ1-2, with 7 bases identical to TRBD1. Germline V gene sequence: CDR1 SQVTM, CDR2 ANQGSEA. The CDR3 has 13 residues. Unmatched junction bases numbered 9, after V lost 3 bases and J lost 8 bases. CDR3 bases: TGCAGCGTTGACCCTCGGGACAGAGGAGGCTACACCTTC. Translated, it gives CSVDPRDRGGYTF. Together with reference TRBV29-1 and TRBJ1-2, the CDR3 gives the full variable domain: SAVISQKPSRDICQRGTSLTIQCQVDSQVTMMFWYRQQPGQSLTLIATANQGSEATYESGFVIDKFPISRPNLTFSTLTVSNMSPEDSSIYLCSVDPRDRGGYTFGSGTRLTVV.

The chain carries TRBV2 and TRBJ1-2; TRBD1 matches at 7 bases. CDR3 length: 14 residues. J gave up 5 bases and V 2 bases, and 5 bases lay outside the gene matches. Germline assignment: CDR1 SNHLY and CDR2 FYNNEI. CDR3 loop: CASSERETGYGYTF. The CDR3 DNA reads TGTGCCAGCAGTGAAAGGGAGACAGGGTATGGCTACACCTTC.

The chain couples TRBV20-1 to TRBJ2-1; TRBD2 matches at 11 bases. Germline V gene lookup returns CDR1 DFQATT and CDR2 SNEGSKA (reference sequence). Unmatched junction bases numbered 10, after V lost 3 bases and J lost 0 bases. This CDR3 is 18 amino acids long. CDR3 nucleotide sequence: TGCAGTGCTAGTGGGCTAGCGGGGGGCCAGAGCTCCTACAATGAGCAGTTCTTC. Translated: CSASGLAGGQSSYNEQFF.

This CDR3 reads CASSEAGGVNEKLFF. The CDR3 DNA reads TGTGCCAGCAGTGAAGCGGGGGGCGTTAATGAAAAACTGTTTTTT. This chain joins TRBV6-1 and TRBJ1-4; possibly TRBD1 for D (6 bases). In germline, CDR1 is MNHNS, CDR2 SASEGT. The CDR3 sequence is 15 residues long. Between the trimmed V and J ends, which lost 0 bases and 4 bases, there was a span of 9 bases.

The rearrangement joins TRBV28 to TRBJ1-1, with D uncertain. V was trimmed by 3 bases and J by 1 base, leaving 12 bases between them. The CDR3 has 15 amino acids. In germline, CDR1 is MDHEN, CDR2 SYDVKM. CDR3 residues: CASSLGGRWNTEAFF. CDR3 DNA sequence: TGTGCCAGCAGTTTGGGAGGGCGGTGGAACACTGAAGCTTTCTTT.

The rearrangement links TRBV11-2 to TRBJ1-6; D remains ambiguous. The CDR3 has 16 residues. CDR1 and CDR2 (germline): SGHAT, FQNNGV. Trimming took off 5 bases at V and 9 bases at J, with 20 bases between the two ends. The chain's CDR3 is CASSPRGGGFGSPLHF. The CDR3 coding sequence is TGTGCCAGCAGCCCCCGAGGTGGAGGGTTTGGTTCACCCCTCCACTTT. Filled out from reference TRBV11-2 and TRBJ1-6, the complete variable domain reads EAGVAQSPRYKIIEKRQSVAFWCNPISGHATLYWYQQILGQGPKLLIQFQNNGVVDDSQLPKDRFSAERLKGVDSTLKIQPAKLEDSAVYLCASSPRGGGFGSPLHFGNGTRLTVT.

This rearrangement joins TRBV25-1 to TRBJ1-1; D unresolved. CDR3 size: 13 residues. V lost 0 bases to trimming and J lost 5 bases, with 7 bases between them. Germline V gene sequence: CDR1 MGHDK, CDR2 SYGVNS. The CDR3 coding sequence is TGTGCCAGCAGTGAATATAGAGGAACTGAAGCTTTCTTT. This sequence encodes CASSEYRGTEAFF. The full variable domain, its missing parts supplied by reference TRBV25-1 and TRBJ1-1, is EADIYQTPRYLVIGTGKKITLECSQTMGHDKMYWYQQDPGMELHLIHYSYGVNSTEKGDLSSESTVSRIRTEHFPLTLESARPSHTSQYLCASSEYRGTEAFFGQGTRLTVV.

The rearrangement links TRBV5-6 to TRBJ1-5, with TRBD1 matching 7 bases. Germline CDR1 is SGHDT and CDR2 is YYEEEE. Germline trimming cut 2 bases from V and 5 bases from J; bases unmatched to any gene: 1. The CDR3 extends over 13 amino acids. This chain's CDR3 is CASSLDRDQPQHF. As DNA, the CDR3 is TGTGCCAGCAGCTTAGACAGGGATCAGCCCCAGCATTTT.

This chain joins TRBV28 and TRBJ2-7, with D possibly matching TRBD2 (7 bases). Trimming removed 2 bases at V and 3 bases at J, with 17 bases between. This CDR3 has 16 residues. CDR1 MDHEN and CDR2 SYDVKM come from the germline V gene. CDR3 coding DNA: TGTGCCAGCAGTTTAGTGGGGGGGCCAGATAACTACGAGCAGTACTTC. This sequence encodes CASSLVGGPDNYEQYF.

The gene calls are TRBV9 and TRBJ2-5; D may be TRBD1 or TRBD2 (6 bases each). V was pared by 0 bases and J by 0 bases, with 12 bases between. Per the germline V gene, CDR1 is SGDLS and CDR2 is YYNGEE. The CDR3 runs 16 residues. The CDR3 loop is CASSVAQGRYQETQYF. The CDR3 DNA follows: TGTGCCAGCAGCGTAGCTCAGGGGAGGTACCAAGAGACCCAGTACTTC.

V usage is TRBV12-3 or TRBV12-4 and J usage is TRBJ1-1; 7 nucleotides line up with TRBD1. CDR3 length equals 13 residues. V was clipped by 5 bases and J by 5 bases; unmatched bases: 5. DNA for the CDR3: TGTGCCAGCAGTATCCAGACAGGGACTGAAGCTTTCTTT. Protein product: CASSIQTGTEAFF.

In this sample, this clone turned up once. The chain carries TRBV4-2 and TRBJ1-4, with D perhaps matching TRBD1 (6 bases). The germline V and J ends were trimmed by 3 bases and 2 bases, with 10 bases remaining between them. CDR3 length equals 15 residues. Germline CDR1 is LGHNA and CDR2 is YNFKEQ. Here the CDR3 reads CASSHGTPTNEKLFF. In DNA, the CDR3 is TGTGCCAGCAGCCACGGGACACCCACTAATGAAAAACTGTTTTTT.

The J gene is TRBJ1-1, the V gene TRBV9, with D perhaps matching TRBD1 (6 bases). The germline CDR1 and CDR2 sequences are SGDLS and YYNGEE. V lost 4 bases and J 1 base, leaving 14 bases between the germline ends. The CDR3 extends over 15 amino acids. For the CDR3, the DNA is TGTGCCAGCAGCCCCCCGACAGGACCGAACACTGAAGCTTTCTTT. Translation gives CASSPPTGPNTEAFF.

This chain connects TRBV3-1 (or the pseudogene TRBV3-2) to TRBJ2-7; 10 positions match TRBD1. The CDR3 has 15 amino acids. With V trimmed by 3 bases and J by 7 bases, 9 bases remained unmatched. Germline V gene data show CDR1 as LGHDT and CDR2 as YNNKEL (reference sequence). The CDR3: CASSQAGTGVREQYF. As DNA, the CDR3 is TGTGCCAGCAGCCAGGCCGGGACAGGGGTAAGGGAGCAGTACTTC.

CDR3 DNA sequence: TGTGCCAGCAGCTCAGGGGGGGTCAATGAGCAGTTCTTC. It codes for CASSSGGVNEQFF. The gene calls are TRBV11-3 and TRBJ2-1; the D call may be TRBD1 or TRBD2 (7 bases each). Germline V CDR1 and CDR2: SGHNT, YENEEA. The germline V and J ends were trimmed by 4 bases and 6 bases, with 10 bases remaining between them. This CDR3 spans 13 amino acids. Combining the CDR3 with reference TRBV11-3 and TRBJ2-1 gives the whole variable domain EAGVVQSPRYKIIEKKQPVAFWCNPISGHNTLYWYLQNLGQGPELLIRYENEEAVDDSQLPKDRFSAERLKGVDSTLKIQPAELGDSAVYLCASSSGGVNEQFFGPGTRLTVL.

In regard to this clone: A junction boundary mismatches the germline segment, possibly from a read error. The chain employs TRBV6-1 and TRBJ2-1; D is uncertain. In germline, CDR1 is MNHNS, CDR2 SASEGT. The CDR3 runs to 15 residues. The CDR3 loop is CASREGIGSYNEQFF. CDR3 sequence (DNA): TGTGCCAGCAGAGAAGGCATCGGGTCCTACAATGAGCAGTTCTTC.

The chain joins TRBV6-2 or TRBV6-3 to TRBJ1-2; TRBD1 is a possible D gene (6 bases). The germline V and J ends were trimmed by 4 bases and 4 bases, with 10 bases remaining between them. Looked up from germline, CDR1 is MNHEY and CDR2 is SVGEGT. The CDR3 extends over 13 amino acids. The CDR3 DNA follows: TGTGCCAGCAGTTCGGACAGAACCTATGGCTACACCTTC. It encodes CASSSDRTYGYTF.

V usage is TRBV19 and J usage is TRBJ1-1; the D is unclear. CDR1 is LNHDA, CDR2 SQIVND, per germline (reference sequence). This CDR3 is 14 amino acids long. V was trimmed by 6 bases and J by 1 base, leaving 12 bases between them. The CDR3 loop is CASRVLHKNTEAFF. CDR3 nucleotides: TGTGCCAGTAGAGTCCTTCACAAGAACACTGAAGCTTTCTTT.